The 4 T cell receptor beta chains presented below share a single source sample, sequenced in a study of tumor and adjacent non-tumor tissue in lung cancer (dated by TCRdb to the late 2010s). Bulk unsorted tissue served as the source for RNA extraction, and RNA quality was assessed using a NanoDrop ND-1000 and an Agilent 2100. The receptor library was made with multiplex PCR. The sequencer listed for this sample is Illumina HiSeq 2500. TCRbeta libraries were constructed through three rounds of nested PCR with primers (Table S4) according to protocols modified from ARM-PCR. In TCRdb, the public reads were trimmed at Q25 with fastp and aligned with MiXCR, with productive beta chains retained. Duplicate CDR3 protein sequences are folded into a single record with the most common DNA and genes. The sample table records 89,000 or so distinct CDR3 sequences; around three fifths of these occur just once. Roughly 15% of the sample is held by the ten biggest clonotypes.

Specimen: lung tumor tissue. The receptor set was obtained from a man aged 70 or older with non-small cell lung cancer.

The rearrangement joins TRBV4-1 to TRBJ2-2, with TRBD1 matching 12 bases. V was pared by 1 base and J by 15 bases, with 15 bases of the junction left unmatched. This CDR3 comprises 17 residues. Germline CDR1 MGHRA, CDR2 YSYEKL. The CDR3 DNA follows: TGCGCCAGCAGCCAAGTCGGGACAGGGGGCTTCACCGGGGACTTGTTTTTT. Protein sequence: CASSQVGTGGFTGDLFF.

Regarding this clonotype: A single base separates this from a much larger clone, so it may be a read error. This rearrangement joins TRBV12-3 or TRBV12-4 to TRBJ1-1; D uncertain. The length of the CDR3 is 15 residues. The V gene lost 6 bases and the J gene lost 0 bases, with 14 bases spanning the gap. The CDR3 region is CASRPLGSVNTEAFF. The DNA of the CDR3 is TGTGCCAGCAGGCCCCTCGGCTCGGTGAACACTGAAGCTTTCTTT.

Turning to this clonotype: The junction departs from germline at one end; a sequencing error may be responsible. The chain links TRBV11-3 to TRBJ2-3; 7 bases align to TRBD1. The CDR3 consists of 14 residues. CDR1 and CDR2 from the germline V gene are SGHNT and YENEEA. The CDR3 region has the DNA TGCGCCAGCAGCCCAGGGGGTCGCACAGATACGCAGTATTTT. Amino acids: CASSPGGRTDTQYF.

This clonotype appeared once. This may come from a read error, since a much larger clone is one base off. The chain carries TRBV5-4 and TRBJ2-1; 9 positions agree with TRBD1. This CDR3 contains 16 residues. Germline CDR1 and CDR2: SGHNT and YYREEE (reference sequence). J lost 6 bases, V lost 4 bases, and 11 bases had no gene match. CDR3 DNA: TGTGCCAGCAGCATGCCGGGCGCGACAGGGGGCAATGAGCAGTTCTTC. The encoded protein is CASSMPGATGGNEQFF.